This T cell receptor (beta chain) is from a study of beta chain features in type 1 diabetes. Study conclusions and caveats: Shorter TCRB CDR3s, moderately but significantly so, marked every one of the four CD4+ subsets in Type 1 diabetes patients.

As every portion of the isolated RNA was reverse transcribed, the sequencing read expressed TCRB transcripts. The protocol was immunoSEQ multiplex PCR, while the TCRdb copy is restricted to in-frame clones and leaves out a portion. The sample lists about 660,000 clones; around 15% were seen once. This clone appeared a few times. The antigen remains undetermined. The germline V gene encodes CDR1 MGHRA and CDR2 YSYEKL. The J segment lost 7 bases and the V segment lost 1 base, leaving 12 bases of the junction unmatched. The CDR3 contains 16 residues. Sample: naive CD4+ T cells from blood. This sequence originates from a man aged 18-30 years with type 1 diabetes. The genes are TRBV4-1 and TRBJ2-7; 8 bases agree with TRBD1. The CDR3 is CASSQGRGQDRREQYF. For the CDR3, the DNA is TGCGCCAGCAGCCAAGGCAGGGGACAGGACCGTAGAGAGCAGTACTTC.